A single sample gave rise to the 15 T cell receptor beta chains below, sequenced in a study of T cell repertoires in cytomegalovirus infection. TCRdb recomputed calls from the reads with MiXCR, one row per CDR3 protein. The data hold about 300,000 distinct CDR3 sequences, with around 10% observed a single time. Material for sequencing was PBMCs. The receptor source for this set is a human donor in good health (CMV status not recorded). Some clones in this sample may be carry-over from other donors' samples.

The table lists this clonotype with a few counts. CDR3 protein: CSASTDKSNQPQHF. The CDR3 coding sequence is TGCAGTGCTAGTACCGACAAAAGCAATCAGCCCCAGCATTTT. This rearrangement joins TRBV20-1 to TRBJ1-5, with D unclear. Trimming pared 3 bases from V and 1 base from J, leaving 10 bases between. Germline V gives CDR1 DFQATT, CDR2 SNEGSKA (reference sequence). The CDR3 spans 14 residues.

This clonotype was detected ten times or more. This rearrangement joins TRBV5-8 to TRBJ1-1; D unresolved. Trimming shortened V by 4 bases and J by 4 bases, and 23 bases separated the two germline ends. Germline lookup yields CDR1 SGHTS and CDR2 YDEGEE. The length of the CDR3 is 17 residues. The CDR3 DNA follows: TGTGCCAGCAGCGCCAAGGGAGGCGGGCGAACGGGCACTGAAGCTTTCTTT. Protein: CASSAKGGGRTGTEAFF. Full variable domain (outside the CDR3, taken from reference TRBV5-8 and TRBJ1-1): EAGVTQSPTHLIKTRGQQATLRCSPISGHTSVYWYQQALGLGLQFLLWYDEGEERNRGNFPPRFSGRQFPNYSSELNVNALELEDSALYLCASSAKGGGRTGTEAFFGQGTRLTVV.

This clonotype has a count of ten or more. The chain carries TRBV12-3 or TRBV12-4 and TRBJ1-5; D is uncertain. The V end lost 2 bases, the J end lost 4 bases, and 6 bases lay between the germline ends. This CDR3 contains 13 residues. The CDR3 region has the DNA TGTGCCAGCAGTTTAACAGCTAATCAGCCCCAGCATTTT. This encodes CASSLTANQPQHF.

The chain recombines TRBV20-1 with TRBJ1-3; D not resolved. Germline V CDR1 and CDR2: DFQATT, SNEGSKA (reference sequence). V was shortened by 0 bases and J by 0 bases, with 9 bases between the two germline ends. The CDR3 extends over 15 amino acids. The CDR3 loop reads CSARDSAFSGNTIYF. CDR3 DNA: TGCAGTGCTAGAGATAGTGCGTTCTCTGGAAACACCATATATTTT.

This clonotype was observed at least ten times. The CDR3 sequence is CASSLRDVDTQYF. Here the CDR3 DNA reads TGTGCCAGCAGCTTAAGGGACGTAGATACGCAGTATTTT. V and J are TRBV7-2 and TRBJ2-3; D is tentatively TRBD1 or TRBD2 (5 bases each). V was trimmed by 2 bases and J by 5 bases, leaving 8 bases between them. The CDR3 is 13 amino acids. Germline V gene data show CDR1 as SGHTA and CDR2 as FQGNSA.

The chain joins TRBV14 to TRBJ2-1; D is ambiguous. The germline gives CDR1 SGHDN, CDR2 FVKESK. Trimming pared 3 bases from V and 12 bases from J, leaving 9 bases between. The CDR3 is 11 residues long. The CDR3, as DNA: TGTGCCAGCAGCCAGGCAGTAAGGCAGTTCTTC. Translated, it gives CASSQAVRQFF.

This clonotype has at least ten counts. The V and J genes are TRBV18 and TRBJ2-3, with TRBD1 identical over 12 bases. CDR1 and CDR2 from the germline V gene are KGHSH and LQKENI. CDR3 length: 19 residues. With 3 bases clipped from V and 4 bases from J, the junction kept 14 bases outside the gene matches. CDR3 in DNA: TGTGCCAGCTCACCTCCGGCGGGACAGGGGGCGCTTAGGCCAGATACGCAGTATTTT. This encodes CASSPPAGQGALRPDTQYF.

The V gene is TRBV20-1, the J gene TRBJ1-4; no definite D call. Trimming took off 4 bases at V and 5 bases at J, with 5 bases between the two ends. Looked up from germline, CDR1 is DFQATT and CDR2 is SNEGSKA (reference sequence). The CDR3 covers 11 residues. The CDR3 DNA follows: TGCAGTGCTAAGGAAAATGAAAAACTGTTTTTT. Its protein is CSAKENEKLFF.

This clonotype was counted ten times or more. V usage is TRBV5-1 and J usage is TRBJ1-2, with D tentatively TRBD1 (6 bases). Germline values: CDR1 SGHRS, CDR2 YFSETQ. The CDR3 is 14 residues long. The V and J ends lost 5 bases and 3 bases respectively, with 14 bases between them. The CDR3 DNA is TGCGCCAGCAGTAATTGGGGGCAGGACTATGGCTACACCTTC. This sequence encodes CASSNWGQDYGYTF.

The chain recombines TRBV20-1 with TRBJ2-1; 9 positions agree with TRBD2. The CDR3 sequence is 16 residues long. J was trimmed by 1 base and V by 6 bases; bases with no gene match: 10. Germline CDR1 and CDR2: DFQATT and SNEGSKA (reference sequence). The CDR3 protein is CSAPQRGARSYNEQFF. CDR3 DNA: TGCAGTGCGCCACAGCGGGGGGCGAGGTCCTACAATGAGCAGTTCTTC.

This clonotype was counted at least ten times. The chain couples TRBV14 to TRBJ1-6; the match to TRBD1 covers 7 bases. The germline gives CDR1 SGHDN, CDR2 FVKESK. Trimming removed 1 base from V and 10 bases from J; junction bases left unmatched: 10. This CDR3 is built from 16 residues. For the CDR3, the DNA is TGTGCCAGCAGCCAAGGTGGTCGGACAGGAGGATCACCCCTCCACTTT. Amino acid sequence: CASSQGGRTGGSPLHF.

This clonotype was seen repeatedly, ten times or more. The chain carries TRBV29-1 and TRBJ2-5; TRBD1 aligns across 7 bases. With 4 bases clipped from V and 4 bases from J, the junction kept 6 bases outside the gene matches. This CDR3 contains 13 residues. Looked up from germline, CDR1 is SQVTM and CDR2 is ANQGSEA. The CDR3 is CSVVRGRGETQYF. DNA of the CDR3: TGCAGCGTTGTAAGGGGGCGAGGAGAGACCCAGTACTTC.

This clonotype was detected ten times or more. The V gene is TRBV28, the J gene TRBJ1-2; TRBD1 aligns across 7 bases. Germline lookup yields CDR1 MDHEN and CDR2 SYDVKM. This CDR3 region has 13 residues. The CDR3 DNA reads as TGTGCACACACTGGGACAGCGCAGCGGGCCTACACCTTC. Its translation: CAHTGTAQRAYTF.

This clonotype was seen at least ten times. The rearrangement links TRBV5-6 to TRBJ2-3; 12 bases line up with TRBD1. The J segment lost 3 bases and the V segment lost 4 bases, leaving 6 bases of the junction unmatched. This CDR3 spans 16 amino acids. Germline V gene data show CDR1 as SGHDT and CDR2 as YYEEEE. CDR3 DNA: TGTGCCAGCAGCCTGCCGGGACAGGGGGCGACAGATACGCAGTATTTT. Amino acids: CASSLPGQGATDTQYF.

A note on this clonotype: Possible read error: a much larger clone is one base away. The J gene is TRBJ2-7, the V gene TRBV28, with TRBD1 matching over 9 bases. Germline V gives CDR1 MDHEN, CDR2 SYDVKM. The CDR3 is 16 residues long. DNA for the CDR3: TGTGTCAGCAGTCTAGACCGGGACAGGGAATCCTACGAGCAGTACGTC. This codes for CVSSLDRDRESYEQYV.